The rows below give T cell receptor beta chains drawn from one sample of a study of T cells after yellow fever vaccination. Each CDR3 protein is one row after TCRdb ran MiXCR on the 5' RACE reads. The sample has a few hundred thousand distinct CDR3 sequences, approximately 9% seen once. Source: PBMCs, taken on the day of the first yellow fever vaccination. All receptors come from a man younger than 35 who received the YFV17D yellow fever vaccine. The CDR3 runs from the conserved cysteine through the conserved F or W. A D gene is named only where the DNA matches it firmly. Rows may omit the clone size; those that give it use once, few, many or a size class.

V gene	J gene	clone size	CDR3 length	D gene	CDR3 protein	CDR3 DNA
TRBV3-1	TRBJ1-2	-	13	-	CASSLPGDYGYTF	TGTGCCAGCAGCCTGCCCGGGGACTATGGCTACACCTTC
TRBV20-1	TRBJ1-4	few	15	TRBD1	CSAIGTDATNEKLFF	TGCAGTGCTATTGGGACAGACGCAACTAATGAAAAACTGTTTTTT
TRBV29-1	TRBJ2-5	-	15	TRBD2	CSVSGLAGFQETQYF	TGCAGCGTATCCGGACTAGCGGGGTTTCAAGAGACCCAGTACTTC
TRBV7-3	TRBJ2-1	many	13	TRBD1	CASSRSGGDEQFF	TGTGCCAGCAGCCGATCAGGGGGAGATGAGCAGTTCTTC
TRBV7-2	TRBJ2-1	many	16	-	CASSLEGHSSYNEQFF	TGTGCCAGCAGCTTAGAGGGACACAGCTCCTACAATGAGCAGTTCTTC
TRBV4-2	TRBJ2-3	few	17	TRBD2	CASSPQSWRGGGDTQYF	TGTGCCAGCAGCCCTCAGTCCTGGCGGGGGGGTGGAGATACGCAGTATTTT
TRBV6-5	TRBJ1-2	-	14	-	CASRRRGGVKGYTF	TGTGCCAGCAGACGTAGGGGGGGGGTAAAGGGCTACACCTTC
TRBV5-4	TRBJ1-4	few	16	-	CASSLKLASTNEKLFF	TGTGCCAGCAGCTTGAAGTTGGCCAGCACTAATGAAAAACTGTTTTTT
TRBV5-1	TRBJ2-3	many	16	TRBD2	CASSLEIAGGPDTQYF	TGCGCCAGCAGCTTGGAGATAGCGGGGGGCCCAGATACGCAGTATTTT
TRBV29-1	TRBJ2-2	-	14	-	CSVRTSTNTGELFF	TGCAGCGTTAGGACCTCTACGAACACCGGGGAGCTGTTTTTT
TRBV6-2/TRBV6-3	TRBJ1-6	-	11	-	CATPTSATLHF	TGTGCCACCCCGACCTCCGCCACCCTCCACTTT
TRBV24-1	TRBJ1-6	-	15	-	CATSALDSEASPLHF	TGTGCCACCAGTGCCCTGGACAGTGAGGCTTCACCCCTCCACTTT
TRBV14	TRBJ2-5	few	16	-	CASKPHFQGIQETQYF	TGTGCCAGCAAGCCCCACTTTCAGGGGATCCAAGAGACCCAGTACTTC
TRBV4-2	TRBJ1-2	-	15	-	CASSQVRQADYGYTF	TGTGCCAGCAGCCAAGTCCGACAGGCGGATTATGGCTACACCTTC
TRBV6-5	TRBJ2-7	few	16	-	CASSYSSSKGRGEQYF	TGTGCCAGCAGTTACTCGAGCAGTAAGGGGCGAGGCGAGCAGTACTTC
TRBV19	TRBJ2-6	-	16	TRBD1	CASSGTAKEGANVLTF	TGTGCCAGTAGTGGGACAGCAAAGGAAGGGGCCAACGTCCTGACTTTC
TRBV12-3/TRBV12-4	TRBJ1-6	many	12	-	CASSFSGSPLHF	TGTGCCAGCAGTTTCAGCGGTTCACCCCTCCACTTT
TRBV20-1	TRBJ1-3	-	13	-	CSVGRASGNTIYF	TGCAGTGTTGGCAGGGCCTCTGGAAACACCATATATTTT
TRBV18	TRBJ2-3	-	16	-	CASSPQGGRAGDTQYF	TGTGCCAGCTCACCTCAGGGGGGCCGGGCCGGAGATACGCAGTATTTT
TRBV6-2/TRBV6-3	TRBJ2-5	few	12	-	CASTARGETQYF	TGTGCCAGCACCGCAAGAGGAGAGACCCAGTACTTC
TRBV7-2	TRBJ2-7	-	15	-	CASSLEGRPSYEQYF	TGTGCCAGCAGCTTAGAGGGGCGGCCCTCCTACGAGCAGTACTTC
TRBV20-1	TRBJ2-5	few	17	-	CSATRGVGGAYQETQYF	TGCAGTGCTACTCGAGGGGTTGGGGGCGCGTACCAAGAGACCCAGTACTTC
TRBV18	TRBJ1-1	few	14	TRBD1	CASSPFDRDTEAFF	TGTGCCAGCTCACCCTTTGACAGGGACACTGAAGCTTTCTTT
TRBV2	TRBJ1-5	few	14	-	CASSETASNQPQHF	TGTGCCAGCAGTGAAACGGCCAGCAATCAGCCCCAGCATTTT
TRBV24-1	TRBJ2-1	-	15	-	CATSGGPSSYNEQFF	TGTGCCACCAGTGGAGGCCCGAGCTCCTACAATGAGCAGTTCTTC
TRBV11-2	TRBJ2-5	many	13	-	CASSRGREETQYF	TGTGCCAGCAGCCGGGGGCGCGAAGAGACCCAGTACTTC
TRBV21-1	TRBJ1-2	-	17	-	CASSKTRGTKVNYGYTF	TGTGCCAGCAGCAAAACCAGGGGGACCAAAGTAAACTATGGCTACACCTTC
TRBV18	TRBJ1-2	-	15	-	CASSPPGQTRSGYTF	TGTGCCAGCTCACCACCGGGACAAACTAGGAGTGGCTACACCTTC
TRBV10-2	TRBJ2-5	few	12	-	CASSEAIETQYF	TGCGCCAGCAGTGAGGCCATCGAGACCCAGTACTTC
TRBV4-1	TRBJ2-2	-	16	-	CASSQPKGGGTGELFF	TGCGCCAGCAGCCAGCCCAAGGGAGGGGGTACCGGGGAGCTGTTTTTT
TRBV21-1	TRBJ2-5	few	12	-	CARGTGRETQYF	TGTGCCAGAGGGACAGGGAGAGAGACCCAGTACTTC
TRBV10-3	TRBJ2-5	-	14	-	CAIRQGVGKETQYF	TGTGCCATCAGGCAAGGAGTTGGGAAGGAGACCCAGTACTTC